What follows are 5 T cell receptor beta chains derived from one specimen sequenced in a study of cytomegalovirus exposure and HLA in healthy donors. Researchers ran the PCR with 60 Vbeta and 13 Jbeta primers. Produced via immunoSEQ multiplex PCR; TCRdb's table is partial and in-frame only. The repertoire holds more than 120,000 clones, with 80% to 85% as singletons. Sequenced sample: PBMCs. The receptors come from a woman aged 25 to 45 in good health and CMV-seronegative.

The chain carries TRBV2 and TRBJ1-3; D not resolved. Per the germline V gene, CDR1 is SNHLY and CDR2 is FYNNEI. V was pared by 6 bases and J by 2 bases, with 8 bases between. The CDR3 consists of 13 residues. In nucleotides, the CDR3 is TGTGCCAGCAGGAGGGAACCTGGAAACACCATATATTTT. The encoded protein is CASRREPGNTIYF.

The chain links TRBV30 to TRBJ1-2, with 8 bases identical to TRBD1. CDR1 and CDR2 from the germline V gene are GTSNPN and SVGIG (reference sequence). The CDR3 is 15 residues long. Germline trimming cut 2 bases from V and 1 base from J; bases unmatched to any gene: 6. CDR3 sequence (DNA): TGTGCCTGGAGTAGACAGGGGTCGGTTAACTATGGCTACACCTTC. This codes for CAWSRQGSVNYGYTF.

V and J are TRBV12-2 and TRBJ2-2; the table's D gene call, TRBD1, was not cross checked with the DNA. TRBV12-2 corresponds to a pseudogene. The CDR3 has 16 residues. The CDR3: CASRLDRVGLPGELFF. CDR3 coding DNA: TGTGCAAGTCGCCTGGACAGGGTCGGCCTGCCCGGGGAGCTGTTTTTT.

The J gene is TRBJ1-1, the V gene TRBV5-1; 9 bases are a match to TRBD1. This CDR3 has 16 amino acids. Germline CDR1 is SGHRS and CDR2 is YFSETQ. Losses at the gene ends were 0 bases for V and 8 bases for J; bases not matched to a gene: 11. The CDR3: CASSLAPGQGIGEAFF. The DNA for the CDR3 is TGCGCCAGCAGCTTGGCTCCGGGACAGGGTATAGGGGAAGCTTTCTTT. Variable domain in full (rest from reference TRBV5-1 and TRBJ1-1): KAGVTQTPRYLIKTRGQQVTLSCSPISGHRSVSWYQQTPGQGLQFLFEYFSETQRNKGNFPGRFSGRQFSNSRSEMNVSTLELGDSALYLCASSLAPGQGIGEAFFGQGTRLTVV.

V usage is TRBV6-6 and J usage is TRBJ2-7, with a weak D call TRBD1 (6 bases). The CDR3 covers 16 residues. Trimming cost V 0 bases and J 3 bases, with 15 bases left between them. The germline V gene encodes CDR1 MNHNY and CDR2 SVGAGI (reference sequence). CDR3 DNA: TGTGCCAGCAGTTACTCGAAGGCAGGGGCCGGCTACGAGCAGTACTTC. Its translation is CASSYSKAGAGYEQYF.